The TCR beta chain under discussion was sequenced for a study of response to subunit inactivated influenza vaccine. TCRdb processed the RT-PCR reads anew with MiXCR; each CDR3 protein has one entry. This table has about 520,000 distinct CDR3 sequences, approximately 24% appearing once. Study observations and caveats: Authors suggested each seasonal influenza vaccination recruits few new T cells.

A note on this clonotype: Its matching antigen is unknown.

Source: CD4+ T cells sorted from PBMCs, taken roughly 5 days after vaccination. The sequence was obtained from a man between 45 and 60 years old who received an inactivated influenza vaccine.

Written as DNA, the CDR3 is TGTGCCAGCACCCGATCTGGGACTAGCGGACAAGAGACCCAGTACTTC. Protein product: CASTRSGTSGQETQYF. The genes are TRBV12-3 or TRBV12-4 and TRBJ2-5, with 11 bases lining up with TRBD2. The CDR3 covers 16 residues. V shed 7 bases and J 2 bases; nucleotides not matched to a gene: 9.